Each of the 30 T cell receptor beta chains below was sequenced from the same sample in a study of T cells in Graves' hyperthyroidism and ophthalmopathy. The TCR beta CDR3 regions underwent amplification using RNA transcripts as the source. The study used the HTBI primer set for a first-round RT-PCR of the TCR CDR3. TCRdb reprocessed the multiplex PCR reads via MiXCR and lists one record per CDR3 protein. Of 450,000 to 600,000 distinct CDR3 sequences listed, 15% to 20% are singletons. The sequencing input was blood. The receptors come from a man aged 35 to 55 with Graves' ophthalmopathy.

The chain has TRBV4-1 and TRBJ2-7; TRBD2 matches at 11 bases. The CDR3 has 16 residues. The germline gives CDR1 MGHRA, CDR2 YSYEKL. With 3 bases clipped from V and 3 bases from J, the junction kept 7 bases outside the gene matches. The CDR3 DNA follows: TGCGCCAGCAGCCAGGATAGCGGGAGGGCCCGCTACGAGCAGTACTTC. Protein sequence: CASSQDSGRARYEQYF.

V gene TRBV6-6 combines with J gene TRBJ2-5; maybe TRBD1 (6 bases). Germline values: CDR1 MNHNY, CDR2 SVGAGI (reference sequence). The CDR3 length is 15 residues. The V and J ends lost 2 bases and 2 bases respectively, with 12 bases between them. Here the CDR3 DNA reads TGTGCCAGCAGTTACGGGGGCCCCGGGCAAGAGACCCAGTACTTC. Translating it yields CASSYGGPGQETQYF.

The CDR3, as DNA: TGTGCCATCACCGGGACAGCGACCTACGAGCAGTACTTC. This translates into CAITGTATYEQYF. The chain joins TRBV10-3 to TRBJ2-7, with TRBD1 identical over 7 bases. The ends lost 7 bases at V and 2 bases at J; junction bases unmatched: 5. The CDR3 is made up of 13 amino acids. Germline assignment: CDR1 ENHRY and CDR2 SYGVKD.

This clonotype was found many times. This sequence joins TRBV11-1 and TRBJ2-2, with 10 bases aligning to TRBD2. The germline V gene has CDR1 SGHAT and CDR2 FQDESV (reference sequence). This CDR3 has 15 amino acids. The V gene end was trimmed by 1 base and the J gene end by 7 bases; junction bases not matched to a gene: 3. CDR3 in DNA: TGTGCCAGCAGCTTAGAACTAGCGGGGAACGGGGAGCTGTTTTTT. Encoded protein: CASSLELAGNGELFF. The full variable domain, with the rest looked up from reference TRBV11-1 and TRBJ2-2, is EAEVAQSPRYKITEKSQAVAFWCDPISGHATLYWYRQILGQGPELLVQFQDESVVDDSQLPKDRFSAERLKGVDSTLKIQPAELGDSAMYLCASSLELAGNGELFFGEGSRLTVL.

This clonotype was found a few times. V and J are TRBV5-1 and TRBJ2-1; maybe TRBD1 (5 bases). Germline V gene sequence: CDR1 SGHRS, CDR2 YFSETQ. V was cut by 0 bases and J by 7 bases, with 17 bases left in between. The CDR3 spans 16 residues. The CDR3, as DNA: TGCGCCAGCAGCTTGGCCCAGGGCAGGCGTCGTAATGAGCAGTTCTTC. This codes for CASSLAQGRRRNEQFF.

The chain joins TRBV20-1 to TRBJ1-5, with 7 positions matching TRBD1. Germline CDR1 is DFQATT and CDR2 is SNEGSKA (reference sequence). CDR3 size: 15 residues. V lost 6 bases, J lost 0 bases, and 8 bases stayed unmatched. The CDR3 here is CSATDRAYSNQPQHF. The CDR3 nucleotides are TGCAGTGCCACCGACAGGGCCTATAGCAATCAGCCCCAGCATTTT.

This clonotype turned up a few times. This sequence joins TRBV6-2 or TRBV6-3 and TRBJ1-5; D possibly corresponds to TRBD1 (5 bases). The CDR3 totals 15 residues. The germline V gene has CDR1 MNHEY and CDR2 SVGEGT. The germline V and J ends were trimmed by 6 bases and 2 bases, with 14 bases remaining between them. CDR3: CASSPPGRGNQPQHF. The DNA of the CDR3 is TGTGCCAGCAGCCCGCCCGGCAGGGGCAATCAGCCCCAGCATTTT.

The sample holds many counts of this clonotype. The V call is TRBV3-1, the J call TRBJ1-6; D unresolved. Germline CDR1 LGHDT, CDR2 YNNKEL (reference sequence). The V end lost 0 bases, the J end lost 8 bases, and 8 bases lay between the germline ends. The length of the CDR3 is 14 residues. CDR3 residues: CASSQESPHSPLHF. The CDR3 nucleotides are TGTGCCAGCAGCCAAGAAAGCCCTCATTCACCCCTCCACTTT.

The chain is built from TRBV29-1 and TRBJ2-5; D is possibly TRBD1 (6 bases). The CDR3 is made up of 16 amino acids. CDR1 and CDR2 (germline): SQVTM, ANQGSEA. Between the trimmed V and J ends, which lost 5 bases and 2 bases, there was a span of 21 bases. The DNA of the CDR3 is TGCAGCGTTCTTAATTCCGGGACACGGTTTCAAGAGACCCAGTACTTC. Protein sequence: CSVLNSGTRFQETQYF.

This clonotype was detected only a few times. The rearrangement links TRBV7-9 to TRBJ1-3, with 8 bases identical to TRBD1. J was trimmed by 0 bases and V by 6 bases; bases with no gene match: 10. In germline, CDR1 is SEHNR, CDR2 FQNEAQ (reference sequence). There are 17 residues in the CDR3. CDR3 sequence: CASRSRDRTRSGNTIYF. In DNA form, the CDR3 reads TGTGCCAGCAGGTCAAGGGACAGGACGCGCTCTGGAAACACCATATATTTT.

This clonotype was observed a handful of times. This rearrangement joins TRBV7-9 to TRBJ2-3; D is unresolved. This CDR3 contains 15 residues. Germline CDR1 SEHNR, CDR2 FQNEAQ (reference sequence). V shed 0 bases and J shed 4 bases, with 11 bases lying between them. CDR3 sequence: CASSLAGLGSDTQYF. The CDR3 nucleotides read TGTGCCAGCAGCTTAGCCGGCCTAGGGTCAGATACGCAGTATTTT.

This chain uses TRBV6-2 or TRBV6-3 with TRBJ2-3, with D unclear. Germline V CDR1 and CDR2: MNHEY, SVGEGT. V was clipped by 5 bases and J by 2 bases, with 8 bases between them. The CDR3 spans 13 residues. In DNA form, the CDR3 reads TGTGCCAGCAGTGACCTAAACACAGATACGCAGTATTTT. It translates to CASSDLNTDTQYF.

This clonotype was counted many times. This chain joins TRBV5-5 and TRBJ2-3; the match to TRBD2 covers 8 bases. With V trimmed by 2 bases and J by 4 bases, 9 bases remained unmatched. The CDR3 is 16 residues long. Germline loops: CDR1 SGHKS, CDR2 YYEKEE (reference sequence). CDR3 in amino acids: CASSLSVGSGADTQYF. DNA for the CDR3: TGTGCCAGCAGCTTAAGTGTTGGTAGCGGGGCAGATACGCAGTATTTT.

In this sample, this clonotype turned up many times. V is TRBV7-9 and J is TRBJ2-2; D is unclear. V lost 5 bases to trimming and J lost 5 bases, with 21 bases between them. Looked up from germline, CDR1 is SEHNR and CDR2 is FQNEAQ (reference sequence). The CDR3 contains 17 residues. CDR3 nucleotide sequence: TGTGCCAGCAGCCTAATCCCCCTACTATCCAGGACCGGGGAGCTGTTTTTT. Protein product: CASSLIPLLSRTGELFF.

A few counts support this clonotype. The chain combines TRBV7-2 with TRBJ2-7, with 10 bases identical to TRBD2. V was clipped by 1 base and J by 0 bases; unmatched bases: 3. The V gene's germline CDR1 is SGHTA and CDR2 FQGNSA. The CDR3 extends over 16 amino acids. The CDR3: CASSLGGLANSYEQYF. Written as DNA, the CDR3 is TGTGCCAGCAGCTTAGGGGGACTAGCGAACTCCTACGAGCAGTACTTC.

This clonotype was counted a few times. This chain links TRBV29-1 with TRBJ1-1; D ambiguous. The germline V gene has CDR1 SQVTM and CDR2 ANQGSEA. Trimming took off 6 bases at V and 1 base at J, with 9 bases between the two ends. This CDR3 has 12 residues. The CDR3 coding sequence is TGCAGCGTCTACGGGCCGAACACTGAAGCTTTCTTT. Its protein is CSVYGPNTEAFF.

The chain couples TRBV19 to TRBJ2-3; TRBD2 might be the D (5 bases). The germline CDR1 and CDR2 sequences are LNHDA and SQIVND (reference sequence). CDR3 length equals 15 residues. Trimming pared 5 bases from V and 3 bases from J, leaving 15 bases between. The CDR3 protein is CASSRRADKTDTQYF. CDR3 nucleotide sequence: TGTGCCAGTAGTCGACGAGCGGATAAGACAGATACGCAGTATTTT.

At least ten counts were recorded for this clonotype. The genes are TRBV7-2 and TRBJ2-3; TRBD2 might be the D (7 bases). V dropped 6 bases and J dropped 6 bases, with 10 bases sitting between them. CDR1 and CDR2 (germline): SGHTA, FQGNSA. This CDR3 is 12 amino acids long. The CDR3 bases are TGTGCCAGCAGAGGGGGGGGCGATACGCAGTATTTT. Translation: CASRGGGDTQYF.

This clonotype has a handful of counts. CDR3 in amino acids: CATSREGYRDPNTEAFF. The CDR3 DNA follows: TGTGCCACCAGCAGAGAGGGTTACCGAGATCCGAACACTGAAGCTTTCTTT. The chain has TRBV15 and TRBJ1-1; D unclear. Germline CDR1 reads LNHNV; CDR2 reads YYDKDF (reference sequence). The CDR3 length is 17 residues. The V end lost 0 bases, the J end lost 1 base, and 15 bases lay between the germline ends.

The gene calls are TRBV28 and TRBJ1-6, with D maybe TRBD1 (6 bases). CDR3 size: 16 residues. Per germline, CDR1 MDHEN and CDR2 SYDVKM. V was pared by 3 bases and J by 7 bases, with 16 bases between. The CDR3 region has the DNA TGTGCCAGCAGTTTTTCAGGGGCGCCTCCCAATTCACCCCTCCACTTT. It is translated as CASSFSGAPPNSPLHF.

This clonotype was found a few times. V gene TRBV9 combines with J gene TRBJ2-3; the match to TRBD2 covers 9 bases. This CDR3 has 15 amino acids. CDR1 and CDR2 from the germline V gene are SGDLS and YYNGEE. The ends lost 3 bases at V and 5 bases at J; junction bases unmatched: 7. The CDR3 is CASSALAGVGDTQYF. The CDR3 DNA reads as TGTGCCAGCAGCGCCTTAGCGGGGGTAGGAGATACGCAGTATTTT.

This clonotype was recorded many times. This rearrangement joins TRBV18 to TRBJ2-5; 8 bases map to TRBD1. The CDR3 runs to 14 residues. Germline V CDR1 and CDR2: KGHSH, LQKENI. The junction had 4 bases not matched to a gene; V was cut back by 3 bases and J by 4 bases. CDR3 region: CASSPDRGRETQYF. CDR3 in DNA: TGTGCCAGCTCACCCGACAGGGGAAGAGAGACCCAGTACTTC.

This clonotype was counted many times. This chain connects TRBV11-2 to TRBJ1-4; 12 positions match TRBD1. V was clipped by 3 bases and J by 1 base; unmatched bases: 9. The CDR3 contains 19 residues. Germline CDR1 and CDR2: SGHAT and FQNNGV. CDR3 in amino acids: CASSFSGTGGGGTNEKLFF. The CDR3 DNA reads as TGTGCCAGCAGCTTTTCCGGGACAGGGGGCGGAGGAACTAATGAAAAACTGTTTTTT.

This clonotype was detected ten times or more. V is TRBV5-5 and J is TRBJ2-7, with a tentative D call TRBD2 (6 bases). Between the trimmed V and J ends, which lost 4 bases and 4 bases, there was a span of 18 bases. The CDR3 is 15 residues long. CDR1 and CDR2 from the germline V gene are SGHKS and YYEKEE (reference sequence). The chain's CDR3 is CASSPAWAGLYEQYF. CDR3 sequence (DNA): TGTGCCAGCAGCCCTGCCTGGGCGGGGCTATACGAGCAGTACTTC.

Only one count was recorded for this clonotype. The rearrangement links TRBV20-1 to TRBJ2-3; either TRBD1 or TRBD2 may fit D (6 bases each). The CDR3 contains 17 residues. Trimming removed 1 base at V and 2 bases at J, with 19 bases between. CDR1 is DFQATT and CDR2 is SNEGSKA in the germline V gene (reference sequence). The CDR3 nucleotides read TGCAGTGCTAGAGCTCTGTGGGGGGCACCCTCCACAGATACGCAGTATTTT. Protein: CSARALWGAPSTDTQYF.

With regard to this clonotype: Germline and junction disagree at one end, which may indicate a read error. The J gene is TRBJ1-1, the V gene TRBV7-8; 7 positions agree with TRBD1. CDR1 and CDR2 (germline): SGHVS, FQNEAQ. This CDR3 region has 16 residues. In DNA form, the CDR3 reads TGCGCCAGCAGCCAAGACCTTGACAGGGTGGAAGCTGAAGCTTTCTTT. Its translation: CASSQDLDRVEAEAFF.

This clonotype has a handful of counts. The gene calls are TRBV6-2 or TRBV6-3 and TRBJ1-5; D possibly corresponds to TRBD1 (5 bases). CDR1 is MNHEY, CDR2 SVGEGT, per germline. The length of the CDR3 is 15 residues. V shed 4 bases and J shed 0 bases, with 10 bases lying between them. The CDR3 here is CASSLTVYSNQPQHF. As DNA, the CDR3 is TGTGCCAGCAGTTTGACAGTTTATAGCAATCAGCCCCAGCATTTT.

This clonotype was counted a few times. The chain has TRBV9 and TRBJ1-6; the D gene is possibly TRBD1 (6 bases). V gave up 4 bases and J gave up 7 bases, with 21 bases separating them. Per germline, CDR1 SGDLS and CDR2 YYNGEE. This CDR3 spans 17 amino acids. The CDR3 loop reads CASSLDSPGQRNSPLHF. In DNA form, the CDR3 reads TGTGCCAGCAGCTTAGATTCACCGGGACAAAGAAATTCACCCCTCCACTTT. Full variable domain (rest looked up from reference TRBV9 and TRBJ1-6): DSGVTQTPKHLITATGQRVTLRCSPRSGDLSVYWYQQSLDQGLQFLIQYYNGEERAKGNILERFSAQQFPDLHSELNLSSLELGDSALYFCASSLDSPGQRNSPLHFGNGTRLTVT.

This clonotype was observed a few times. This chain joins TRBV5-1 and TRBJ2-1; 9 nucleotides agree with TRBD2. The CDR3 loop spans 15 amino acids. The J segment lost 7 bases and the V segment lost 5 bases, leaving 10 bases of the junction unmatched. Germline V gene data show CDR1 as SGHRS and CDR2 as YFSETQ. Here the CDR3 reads CASRPIAGGPNEQFF. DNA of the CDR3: TGCGCCAGCAGGCCCATTGCGGGAGGGCCTAATGAGCAGTTCTTC.

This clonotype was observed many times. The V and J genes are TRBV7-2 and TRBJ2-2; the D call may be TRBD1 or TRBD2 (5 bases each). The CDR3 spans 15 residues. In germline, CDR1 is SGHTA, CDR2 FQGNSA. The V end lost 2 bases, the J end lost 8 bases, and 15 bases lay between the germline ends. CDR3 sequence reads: CASSLWDAFSGELFF. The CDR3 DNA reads TGTGCCAGCAGCTTATGGGACGCTTTTTCTGGGGAGCTGTTTTTT.